The 5 T cell receptor beta chains below all came from one sample that was sequenced in a study of T-cell reconstitution after alpha-beta-depleted transplantation in children. A library of TCRbeta sequences, prepared with unique molecular identifiers, was generated. MiXCR was run by TCRdb on the PCR reads, yielding one entry per CDR3 protein. The sample has about 580,000 distinct CDR3 sequences, around 23% seen once. Specimen: PBMCs, mostly from graft donor cells, collected 360 days after TCRalphabeta/CD19-depleted stem cell transplant. All receptors derive from a boy under two years old who had a stem cell transplant for acute myeloid leukemia, so the T cells may come from the graft donor.

J is TRBJ1-5 and V is TRBV18; D is possibly TRBD1 (6 bases). Trimming removed 6 bases at V and 3 bases at J, with 9 bases between. CDR3 length equals 13 residues. The germline V gene has CDR1 KGHSH and CDR2 LQKENI. The CDR3 here is CASSPGVNQPQHF. The CDR3 DNA sequence: TGTGCCAGCTCCCCAGGGGTCAATCAGCCCCAGCATTTT. Filled out from reference TRBV18 and TRBJ1-5, the complete variable domain reads NAGVMQNPRHLVRRRGQEARLRCSPMKGHSHVYWYRQLPEEGLKFMVYLQKENIIDESGMPKERFSAEFPKEGPSILRIQQVVRGDSAAYFCASSPGVNQPQHFGDGTRLSIL.

This clonotype was counted a few times. This chain links TRBV20-1 with TRBJ2-4; D gene ambiguous. CDR3 size: 14 residues. Trimming pared 0 bases from V and 9 bases from J, leaving 15 bases between. Germline CDR1 and CDR2: DFQATT and SNEGSKA (reference sequence). The CDR3 DNA reads as TGCAGTGCTAGAGATCAACTGGACGGAGCCATTCAGTACTTC. Translated, it gives CSARDQLDGAIQYF.

This clonotype was detected many times. The chain recombines TRBV10-3 with TRBJ2-7; weak D call: TRBD1 (6 bases). The CDR3 length is 13 residues. Germline loops: CDR1 ENHRY, CDR2 SYGVKD. Trimming removed 10 bases from V and 4 bases from J, with 17 bases in between. CDR3 loop: CATESSTGYEQYV. CDR3 sequence (DNA): TGTGCCACGGAATCGTCGACAGGTTACGAGCAGTACGTC.

The CDR3 nucleotides are TGTGCCAGCAGTTCACCAGGGGAGTACCCCTACGAGCAGTACTTC. Its protein product is CASSSPGEYPYEQYF. The V and J genes are TRBV6-5 and TRBJ2-7; a possible D gene is TRBD1 (6 bases). The CDR3 loop spans 15 amino acids. Between the trimmed V and J ends, which lost 4 bases and 2 bases, there was a span of 15 bases. From germline, CDR1 is MNHEY and CDR2 SVGAGI.

In this sample, this clonotype turned up a few times. The rearrangement joins TRBV29-1 to TRBJ2-3; 11 nucleotides match TRBD2. The J segment lost 5 bases and the V segment lost 8 bases, leaving 12 bases of the junction unmatched. This CDR3 is 15 amino acids long. Germline-derived CDR1 and CDR2 are SQVTM and ANQGSEA. The CDR3 here is CSTLAGGPRGDTQYF. For the CDR3, the DNA is TGCAGCACCTTAGCGGGGGGGCCCAGGGGAGATACGCAGTATTTT.